This T cell receptor beta chain was sequenced in a study of blood T cell repertoires in COVID-19. Study-level background: From the United States, Italy and Spain came samples of acute and convalescent COVID-19. The cDNA or gDNA used as material had been derived from T cells, B-cell-depleted T cells, or PBMCs.

Methods used by the authors: Counts of nucleated cells, estimated from reference gene primer amplification, were obtained. Profiled with immunoSEQ multiplex PCR; TCRdb holds only in-frame clones, not every one. D and trimming were read from the DNA, whereas the V and J calls and clone size are those reported in that table. Of under 300,000 clones in the sample, 86% were seen once. CDR1 ENHRY and CDR2 SYGVKD come from the germline V gene. This CDR3 is built from 14 residues. Deletions cut 11 bases from V and 3 bases from J, with 17 bases between. The sample comprised peripheral blood. The sequence derives from a man aged 80 or over with acute or convalescent COVID-19. The J gene is TRBJ1-5, the V gene TRBV10-3, with D uncertain. The CDR3 region has the DNA TGTGCCTCTTGGGTTGGAGTAGTCAATCAGCCCCAGCATTTT. This translates into CASWVGVVNQPQHF.